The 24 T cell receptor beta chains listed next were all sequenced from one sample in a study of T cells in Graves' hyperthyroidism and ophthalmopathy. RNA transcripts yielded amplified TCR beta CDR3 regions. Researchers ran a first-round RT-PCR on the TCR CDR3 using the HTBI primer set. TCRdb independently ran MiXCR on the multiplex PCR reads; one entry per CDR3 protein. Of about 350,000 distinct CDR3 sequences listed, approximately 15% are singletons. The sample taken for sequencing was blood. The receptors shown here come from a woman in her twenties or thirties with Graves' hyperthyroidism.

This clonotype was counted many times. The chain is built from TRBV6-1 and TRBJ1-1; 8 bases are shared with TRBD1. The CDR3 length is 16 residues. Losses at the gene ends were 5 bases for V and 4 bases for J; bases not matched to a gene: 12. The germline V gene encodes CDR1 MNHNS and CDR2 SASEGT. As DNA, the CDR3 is TGTGCCAGCAGTCGCCCGGGAATAACAGGGGGCACTGAAGCTTTCTTT. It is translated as CASSRPGITGGTEAFF.

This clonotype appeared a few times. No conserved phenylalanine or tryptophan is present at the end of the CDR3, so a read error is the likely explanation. The CDR3 nucleotides read TGTGCCAGCAGATCTGACAGGATCTATGGCTACACCCTC. Its protein is CASRSDRIYGYTL. V gene TRBV6-2 or TRBV6-3 combines with J gene TRBJ1-2; possible D gene TRBD1, 6 bases. Trimming took 6 bases from V and 4 from J, leaving 12 bases between them. The germline V gene has CDR1 MNHEY and CDR2 SVGEGT. The CDR3 runs to 13 residues.

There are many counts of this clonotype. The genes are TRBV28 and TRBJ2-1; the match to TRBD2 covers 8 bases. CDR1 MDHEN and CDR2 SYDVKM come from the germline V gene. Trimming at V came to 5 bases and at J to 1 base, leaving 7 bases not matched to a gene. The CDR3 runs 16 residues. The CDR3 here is CASSPGLVGSYNEQFF. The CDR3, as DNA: TGTGCCAGCAGTCCGGGACTAGTCGGTTCCTACAATGAGCAGTTCTTC.

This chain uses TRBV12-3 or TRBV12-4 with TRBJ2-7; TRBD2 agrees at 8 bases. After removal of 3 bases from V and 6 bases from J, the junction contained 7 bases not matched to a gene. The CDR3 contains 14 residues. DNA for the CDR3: TGTGCCAGCAGTTTGGGTCGGGAGGGCCGCGAGCAGTACTTC. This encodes CASSLGREGREQYF.

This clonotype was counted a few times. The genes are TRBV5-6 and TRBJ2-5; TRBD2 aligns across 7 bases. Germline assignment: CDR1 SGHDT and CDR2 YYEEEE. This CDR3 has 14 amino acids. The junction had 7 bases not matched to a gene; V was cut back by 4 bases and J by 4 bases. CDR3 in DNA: TGTGCCAGCAGCACGCGGACTAGAGGAGAGACCCAGTACTTC. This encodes CASSTRTRGETQYF.

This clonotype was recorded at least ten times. In DNA, the CDR3 is TGTGCCAGCAGTCAAGGCGGAGGGACCGGGGAGCTGTTTTTT. Translation: CASSQGGGTGELFF. V and J are TRBV28 and TRBJ2-2; the D gene is possibly TRBD2 (6 bases). Germline V gives CDR1 MDHEN, CDR2 SYDVKM. The ends were cut back, 5 bases at V and 5 bases at J, with 12 bases in the middle. The CDR3 loop spans 14 amino acids.

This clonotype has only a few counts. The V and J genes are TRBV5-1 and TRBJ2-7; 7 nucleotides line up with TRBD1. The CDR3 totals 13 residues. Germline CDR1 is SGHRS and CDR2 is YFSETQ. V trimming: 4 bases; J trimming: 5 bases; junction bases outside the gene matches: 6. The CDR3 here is CASSGRGYDEQYF. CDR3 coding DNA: TGCGCCAGCAGCGGCAGGGGGTATGACGAGCAGTACTTC.

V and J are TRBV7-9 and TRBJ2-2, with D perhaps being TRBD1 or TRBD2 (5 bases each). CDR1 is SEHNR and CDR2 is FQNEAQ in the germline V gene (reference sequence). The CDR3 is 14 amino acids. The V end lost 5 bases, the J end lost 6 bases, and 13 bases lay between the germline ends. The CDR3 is CASSPPRDPGELFF. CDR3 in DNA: TGTGCCAGCAGCCCACCCCGGGACCCCGGGGAGCTGTTTTTT.

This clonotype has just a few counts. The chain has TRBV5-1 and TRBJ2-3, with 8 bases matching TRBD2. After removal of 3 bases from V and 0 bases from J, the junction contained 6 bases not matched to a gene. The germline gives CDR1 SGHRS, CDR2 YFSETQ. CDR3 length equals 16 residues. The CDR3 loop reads CASSSQTSVSTDTQYF. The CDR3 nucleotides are TGCGCCAGCAGCTCCCAGACTAGCGTGAGCACAGATACGCAGTATTTT.

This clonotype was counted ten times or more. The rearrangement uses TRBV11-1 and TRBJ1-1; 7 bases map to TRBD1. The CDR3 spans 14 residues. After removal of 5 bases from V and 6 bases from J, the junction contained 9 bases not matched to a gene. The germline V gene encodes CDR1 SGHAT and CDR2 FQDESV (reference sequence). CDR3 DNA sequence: TGTGCCAGCAGCCTCCACAGGGGAGTACCTGAAGCTTTCTTT. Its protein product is CASSLHRGVPEAFF.

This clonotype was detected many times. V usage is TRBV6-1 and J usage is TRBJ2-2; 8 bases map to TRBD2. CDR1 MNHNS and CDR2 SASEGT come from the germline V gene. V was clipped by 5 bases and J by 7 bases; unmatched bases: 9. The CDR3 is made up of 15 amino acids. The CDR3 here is CASSPAGDGGGELFF. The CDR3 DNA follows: TGTGCCAGCAGTCCAGCGGGAGACGGGGGCGGGGAGCTGTTTTTT.

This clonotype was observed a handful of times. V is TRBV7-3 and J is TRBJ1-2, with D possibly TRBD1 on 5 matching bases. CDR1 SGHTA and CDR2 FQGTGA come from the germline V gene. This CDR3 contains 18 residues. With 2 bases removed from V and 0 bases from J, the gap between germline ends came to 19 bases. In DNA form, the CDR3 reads TGTGCCAGCAGCTTAGATGTTCGGGACGAGGAAGCTAACTATGGCTACACCTTC. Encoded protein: CASSLDVRDEEANYGYTF.

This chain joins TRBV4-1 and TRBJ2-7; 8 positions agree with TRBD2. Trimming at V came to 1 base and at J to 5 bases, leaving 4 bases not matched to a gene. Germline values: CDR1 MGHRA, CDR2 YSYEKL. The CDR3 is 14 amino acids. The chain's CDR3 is CASSQALAVDEQYF. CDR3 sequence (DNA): TGCGCCAGCAGCCAAGCACTAGCGGTAGACGAGCAGTACTTC.

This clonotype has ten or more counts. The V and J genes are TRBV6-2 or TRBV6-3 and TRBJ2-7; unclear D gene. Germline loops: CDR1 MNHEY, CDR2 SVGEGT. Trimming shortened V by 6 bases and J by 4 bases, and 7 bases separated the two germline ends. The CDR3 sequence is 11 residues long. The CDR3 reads CASSDGYEQYF. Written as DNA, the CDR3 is TGTGCCAGCAGCGACGGGTACGAGCAGTACTTC.

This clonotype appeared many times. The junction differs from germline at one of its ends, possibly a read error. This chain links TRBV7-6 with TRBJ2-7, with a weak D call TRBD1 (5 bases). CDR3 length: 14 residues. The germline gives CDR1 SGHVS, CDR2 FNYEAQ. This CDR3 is CANSLAGQVYEQYF. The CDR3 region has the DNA TGTGCCAACAGCTTAGCAGGGCAGGTCTACGAGCAGTACTTC.

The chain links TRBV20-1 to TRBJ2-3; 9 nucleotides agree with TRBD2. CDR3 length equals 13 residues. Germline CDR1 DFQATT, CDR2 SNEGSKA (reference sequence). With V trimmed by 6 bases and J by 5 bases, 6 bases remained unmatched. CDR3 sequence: CSARTSEEDTQYF. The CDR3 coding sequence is TGCAGTGCGAGGACTAGCGAGGAAGATACGCAGTATTTT.

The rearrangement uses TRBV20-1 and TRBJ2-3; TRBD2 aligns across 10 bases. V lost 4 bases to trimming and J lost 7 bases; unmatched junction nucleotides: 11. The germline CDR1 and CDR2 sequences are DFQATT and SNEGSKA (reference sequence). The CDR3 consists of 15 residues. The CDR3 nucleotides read TGCAGTGCTATCTCGGTCACTAGCGGGGTATATACGCAGTATTTT. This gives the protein CSAISVTSGVYTQYF.

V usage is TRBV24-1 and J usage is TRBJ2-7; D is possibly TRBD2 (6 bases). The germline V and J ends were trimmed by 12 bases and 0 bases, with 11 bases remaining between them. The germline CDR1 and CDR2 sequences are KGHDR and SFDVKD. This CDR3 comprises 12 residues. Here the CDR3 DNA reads TGTGCCGCGGGACGGGGCTCCTACGAGCAGTACTTC. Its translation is CAAGRGSYEQYF.

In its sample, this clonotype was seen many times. The CDR3 DNA follows: TGCGCCAGTTCGATAGCGGCGAACACCGGGGAGCTGTTTTTT. Translation: CASSIAANTGELFF. The rearrangement joins TRBV10-1 to TRBJ2-2, with D possibly matching TRBD2 (6 bases). Germline-derived CDR1 and CDR2 are WNHNN and SYGVQD (reference sequence). The CDR3 covers 14 residues. Trimming cost V 9 bases and J 0 bases, with 11 bases left between them.

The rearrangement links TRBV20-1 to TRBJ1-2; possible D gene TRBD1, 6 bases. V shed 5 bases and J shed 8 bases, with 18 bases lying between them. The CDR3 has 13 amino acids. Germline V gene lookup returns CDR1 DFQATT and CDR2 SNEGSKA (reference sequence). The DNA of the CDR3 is TGCAGTGCTGGGACGACTCAGGGGATGGGCTACACCTTC. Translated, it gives CSAGTTQGMGYTF.

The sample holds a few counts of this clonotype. Here the CDR3 reads CASSVGGQGLGEQYF. CDR3 in DNA: TGTGCCAGCAGCGTAGGCGGACAGGGTTTGGGCGAGCAGTACTTC. The rearrangement joins TRBV9 to TRBJ2-7; 8 bases are shared with TRBD1. Trimming at V came to 0 bases and at J to 6 bases, leaving 8 bases not matched to a gene. Germline values: CDR1 SGDLS, CDR2 YYNGEE. CDR3 length: 15 residues.

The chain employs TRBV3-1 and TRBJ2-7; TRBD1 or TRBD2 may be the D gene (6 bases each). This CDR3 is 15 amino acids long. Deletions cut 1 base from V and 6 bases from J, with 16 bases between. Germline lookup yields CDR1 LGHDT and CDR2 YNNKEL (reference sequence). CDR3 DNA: TGTGCCAGCAGCCAAGTACCGGGGGCCTTCCTCGAGCAGTACTTC. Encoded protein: CASSQVPGAFLEQYF.

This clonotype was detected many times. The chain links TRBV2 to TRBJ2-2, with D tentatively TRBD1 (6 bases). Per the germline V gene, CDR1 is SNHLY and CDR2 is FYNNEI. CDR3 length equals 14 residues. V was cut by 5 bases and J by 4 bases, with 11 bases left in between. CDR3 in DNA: TGTGCCAGCAGTCCTTTACAGGGCACCGGGGAGCTGTTTTTT. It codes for CASSPLQGTGELFF.

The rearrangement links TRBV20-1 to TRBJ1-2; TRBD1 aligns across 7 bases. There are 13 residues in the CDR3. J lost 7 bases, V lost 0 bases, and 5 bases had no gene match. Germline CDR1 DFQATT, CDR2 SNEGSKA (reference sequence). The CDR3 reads CSARDQQGLGYTF. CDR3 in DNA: TGCAGTGCTAGAGATCAACAGGGGCTTGGCTACACCTTC.